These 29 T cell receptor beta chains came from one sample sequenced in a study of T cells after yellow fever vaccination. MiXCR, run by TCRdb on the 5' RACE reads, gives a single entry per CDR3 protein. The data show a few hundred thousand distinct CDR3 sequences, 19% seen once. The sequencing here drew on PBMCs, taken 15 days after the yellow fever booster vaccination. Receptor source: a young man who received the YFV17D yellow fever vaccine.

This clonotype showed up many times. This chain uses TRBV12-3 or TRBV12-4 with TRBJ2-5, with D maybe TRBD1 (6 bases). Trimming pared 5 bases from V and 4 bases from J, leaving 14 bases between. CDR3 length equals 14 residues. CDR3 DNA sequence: TGTGCCAGCAGTCCCGGACAGAGGAGAGAGACCCAGTACTTC. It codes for CASSPGQRRETQYF.

CDR3 bases: TGCGCCAGCAGCTTGTCGGGAGGTTCCACCGGGGAGCTGTTTTTT. This sequence encodes CASSLSGGSTGELFF. The rearrangement joins TRBV5-1 to TRBJ2-2, with 7 bases that match TRBD2. Trimming at V came to 1 base and at J to 4 bases, leaving 4 bases not matched to a gene. Germline V lookup: CDR1 SGHRS, CDR2 YFSETQ. This CDR3 contains 15 residues. Complete variable domain (other parts from reference TRBV5-1 and TRBJ2-2): KAGVTQTPRYLIKTRGQQVTLSCSPISGHRSVSWYQQTPGQGLQFLFEYFSETQRNKGNFPGRFSGRQFSNSRSEMNVSTLELGDSALYLCASSLSGGSTGELFFGEGSRLTVL.

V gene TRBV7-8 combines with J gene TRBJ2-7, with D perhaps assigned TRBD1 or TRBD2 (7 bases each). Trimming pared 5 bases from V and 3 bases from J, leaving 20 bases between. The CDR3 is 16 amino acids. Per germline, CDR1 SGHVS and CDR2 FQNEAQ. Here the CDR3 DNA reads TGTGCCAGCAGCGGACAGGTTCGGGGGGCGATCTACGAGCAGTACTTC. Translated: CASSGQVRGAIYEQYF.

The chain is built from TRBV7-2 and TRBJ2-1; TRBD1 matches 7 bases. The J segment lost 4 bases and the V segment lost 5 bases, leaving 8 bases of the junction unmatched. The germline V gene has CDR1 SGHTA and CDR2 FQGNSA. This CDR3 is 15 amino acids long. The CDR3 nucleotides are TGTGCCAGCAGCAGAACCCCGGGACAGTACAATGAGCAGTTCTTC. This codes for CASSRTPGQYNEQFF.

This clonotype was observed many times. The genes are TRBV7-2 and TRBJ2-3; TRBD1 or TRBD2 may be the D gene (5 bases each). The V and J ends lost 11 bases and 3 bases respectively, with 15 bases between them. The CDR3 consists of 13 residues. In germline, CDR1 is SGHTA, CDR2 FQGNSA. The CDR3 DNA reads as TGTGCCGGGACCATACCGGGTACAGATACGCAGTATTTT. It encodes CAGTIPGTDTQYF.

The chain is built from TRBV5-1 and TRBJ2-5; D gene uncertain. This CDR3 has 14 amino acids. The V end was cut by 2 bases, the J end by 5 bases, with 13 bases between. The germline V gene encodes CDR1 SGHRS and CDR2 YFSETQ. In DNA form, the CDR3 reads TGCGCCAGCAGCTTTAACTACCCCCGGGAGACCCAGTACTTC. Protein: CASSFNYPRETQYF.

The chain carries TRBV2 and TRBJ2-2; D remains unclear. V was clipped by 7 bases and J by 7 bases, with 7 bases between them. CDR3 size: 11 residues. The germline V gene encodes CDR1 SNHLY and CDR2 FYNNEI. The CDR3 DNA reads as TGTGCCAGCACGGTAAACGGGGAGCTGTTTTTT. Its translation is CASTVNGELFF.

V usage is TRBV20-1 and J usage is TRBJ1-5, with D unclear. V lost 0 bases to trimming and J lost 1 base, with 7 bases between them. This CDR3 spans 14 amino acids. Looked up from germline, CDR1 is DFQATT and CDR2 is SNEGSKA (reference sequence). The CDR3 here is CSARDAKSNQPQHF. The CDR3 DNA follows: TGCAGTGCTAGAGATGCGAAGAGCAATCAGCCCCAGCATTTT.

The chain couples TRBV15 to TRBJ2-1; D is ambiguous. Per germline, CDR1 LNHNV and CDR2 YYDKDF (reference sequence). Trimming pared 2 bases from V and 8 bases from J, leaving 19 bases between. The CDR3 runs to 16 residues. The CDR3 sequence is CATSRLPGLSGHEQFF. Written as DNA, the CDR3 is TGTGCCACCAGCAGATTACCGGGTCTATCTGGGCATGAGCAGTTCTTC.

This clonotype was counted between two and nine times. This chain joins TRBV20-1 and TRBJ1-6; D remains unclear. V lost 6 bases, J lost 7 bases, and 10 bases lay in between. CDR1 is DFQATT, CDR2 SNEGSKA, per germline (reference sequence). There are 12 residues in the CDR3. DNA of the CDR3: TGCAGTGCAAACGACGGGAATTCACCCCTCCACTTT. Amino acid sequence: CSANDGNSPLHF.

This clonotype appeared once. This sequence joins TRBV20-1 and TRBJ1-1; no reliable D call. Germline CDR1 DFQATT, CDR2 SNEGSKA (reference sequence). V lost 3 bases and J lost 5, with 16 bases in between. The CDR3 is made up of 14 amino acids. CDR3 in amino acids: CSASLRSLGTEAFF. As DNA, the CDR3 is TGCAGTGCTAGCCTCCGGTCTTTAGGTACTGAAGCTTTCTTT.

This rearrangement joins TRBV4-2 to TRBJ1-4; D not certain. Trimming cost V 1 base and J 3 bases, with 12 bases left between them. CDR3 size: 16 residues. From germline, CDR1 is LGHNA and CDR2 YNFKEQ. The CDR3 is CASSQGLAQSNEKLFF. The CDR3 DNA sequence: TGTGCCAGCAGCCAAGGGTTGGCGCAGTCTAATGAAAAACTGTTTTTT.

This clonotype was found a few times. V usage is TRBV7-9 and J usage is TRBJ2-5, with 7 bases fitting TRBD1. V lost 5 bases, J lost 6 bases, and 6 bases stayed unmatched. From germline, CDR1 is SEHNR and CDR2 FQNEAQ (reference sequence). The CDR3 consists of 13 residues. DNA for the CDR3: TGTGCCAGCAGCAGCAGGGGGTCCAAGACCCAGTACTTC. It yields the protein CASSSRGSKTQYF. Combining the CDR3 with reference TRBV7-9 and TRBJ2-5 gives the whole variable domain DTGVSQNPRHKITKRGQNVTFRCDPISEHNRLYWYRQTLGQGPEFLTYFQNEAQLEKSRLLSDRFSAERPKGSFSTLEIQRTEQGDSAMYLCASSSRGSKTQYFGPGTRLLVL.

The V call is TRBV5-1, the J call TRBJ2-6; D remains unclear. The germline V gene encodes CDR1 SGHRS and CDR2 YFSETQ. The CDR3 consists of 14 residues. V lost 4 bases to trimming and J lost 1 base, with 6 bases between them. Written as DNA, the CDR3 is TGCGCCAGCAGCGAGGCTTCTGGGGCCAACGTCCTGACTTTC. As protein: CASSEASGANVLTF. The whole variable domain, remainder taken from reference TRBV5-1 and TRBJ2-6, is KAGVTQTPRYLIKTRGQQVTLSCSPISGHRSVSWYQQTPGQGLQFLFEYFSETQRNKGNFPGRFSGRQFSNSRSEMNVSTLELGDSALYLCASSEASGANVLTFGAGSRLTVL.

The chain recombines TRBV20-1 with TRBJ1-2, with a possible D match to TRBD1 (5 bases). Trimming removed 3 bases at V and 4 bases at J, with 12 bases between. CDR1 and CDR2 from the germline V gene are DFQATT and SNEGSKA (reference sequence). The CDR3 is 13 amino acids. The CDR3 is CSASNQGSYGYTF. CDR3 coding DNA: TGCAGTGCTAGTAACCAGGGATCCTATGGCTACACCTTC.

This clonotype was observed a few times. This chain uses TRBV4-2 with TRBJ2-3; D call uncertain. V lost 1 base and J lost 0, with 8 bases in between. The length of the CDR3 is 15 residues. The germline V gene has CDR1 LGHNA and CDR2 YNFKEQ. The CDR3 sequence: CASSQGSTSTDTQYF. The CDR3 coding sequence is TGTGCCAGCAGCCAAGGCAGTACTAGCACAGATACGCAGTATTTT.

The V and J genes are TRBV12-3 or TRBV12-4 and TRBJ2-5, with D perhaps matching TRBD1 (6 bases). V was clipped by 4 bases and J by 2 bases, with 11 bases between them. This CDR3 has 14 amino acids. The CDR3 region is CASSWTVTQETQYF. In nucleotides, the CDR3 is TGTGCCAGCAGTTGGACAGTGACACAAGAGACCCAGTACTTC.

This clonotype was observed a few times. The CDR3 nucleotides read TGCGCCAGCAGCTTGGTGGCGACGACCTCCTACAATGAGCAGTTCTTC. Its protein product is CASSLVATTSYNEQFF. The chain uses TRBV5-1 and TRBJ2-1; no firm D call. CDR1 is SGHRS and CDR2 is YFSETQ in the germline V gene. V lost 0 bases and J lost 0, with 10 bases in between. There are 16 residues in the CDR3.

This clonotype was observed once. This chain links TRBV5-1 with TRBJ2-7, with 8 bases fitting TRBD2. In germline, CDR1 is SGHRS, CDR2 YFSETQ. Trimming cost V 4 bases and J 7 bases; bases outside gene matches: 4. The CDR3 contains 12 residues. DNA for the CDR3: TGCGCCAGCAGCGCGGGAGGTCGTGAGCAGTACTTC. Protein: CASSAGGREQYF.

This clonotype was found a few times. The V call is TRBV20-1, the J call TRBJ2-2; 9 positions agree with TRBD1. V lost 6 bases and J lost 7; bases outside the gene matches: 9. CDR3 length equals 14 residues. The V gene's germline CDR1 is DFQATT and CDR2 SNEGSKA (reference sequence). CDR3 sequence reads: CSAPTTTGGGELFF. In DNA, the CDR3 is TGCAGTGCGCCCACAACGACAGGGGGCGGGGAGCTGTTTTTT.

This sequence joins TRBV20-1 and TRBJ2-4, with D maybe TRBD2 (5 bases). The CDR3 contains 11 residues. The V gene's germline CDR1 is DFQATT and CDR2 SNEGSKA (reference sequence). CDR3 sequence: CSLSGENIQYF. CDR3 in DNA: TGCAGCCTCAGTGGGGAGAACATTCAGTACTTC.

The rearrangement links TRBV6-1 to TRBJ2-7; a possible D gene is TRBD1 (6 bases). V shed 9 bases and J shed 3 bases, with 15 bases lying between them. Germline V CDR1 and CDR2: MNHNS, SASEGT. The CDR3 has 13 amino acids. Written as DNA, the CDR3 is TGTGCCAGTAGCAGGACAGAAGACTACGAGCAGTACTTC. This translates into CASSRTEDYEQYF.

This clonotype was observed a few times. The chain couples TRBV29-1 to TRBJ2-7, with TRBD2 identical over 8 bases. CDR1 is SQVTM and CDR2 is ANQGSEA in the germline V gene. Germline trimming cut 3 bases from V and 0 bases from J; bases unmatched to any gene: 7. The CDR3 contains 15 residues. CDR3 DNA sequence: TGCAGCGTTGATCTAGCGGGCCGTAGCTCCTACGAGCAGTACTTC. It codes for CSVDLAGRSSYEQYF.

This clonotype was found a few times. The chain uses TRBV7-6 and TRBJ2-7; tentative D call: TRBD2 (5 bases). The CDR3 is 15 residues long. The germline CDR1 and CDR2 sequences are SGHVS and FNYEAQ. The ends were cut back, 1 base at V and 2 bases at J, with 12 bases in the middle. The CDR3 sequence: CASSLDVIGTYEQYF. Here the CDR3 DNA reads TGTGCCAGCAGCTTAGACGTGATCGGGACCTACGAGCAGTACTTC.

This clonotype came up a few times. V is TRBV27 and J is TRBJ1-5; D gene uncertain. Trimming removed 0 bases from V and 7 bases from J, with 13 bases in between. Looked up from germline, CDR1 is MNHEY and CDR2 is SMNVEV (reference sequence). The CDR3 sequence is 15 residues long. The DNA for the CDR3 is TGTGCCAGCAGTTTATCTTTCGGGATCGGCCAGCCCCAGCATTTT. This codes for CASSLSFGIGQPQHF.

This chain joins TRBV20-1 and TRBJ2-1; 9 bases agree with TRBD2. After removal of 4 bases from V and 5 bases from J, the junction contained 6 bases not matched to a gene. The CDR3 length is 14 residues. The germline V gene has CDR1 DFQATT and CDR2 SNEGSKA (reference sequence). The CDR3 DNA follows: TGCAGTGCTACCAGCGGGAGGAACGACAATGAGCAGTTCTTC. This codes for CSATSGRNDNEQFF.

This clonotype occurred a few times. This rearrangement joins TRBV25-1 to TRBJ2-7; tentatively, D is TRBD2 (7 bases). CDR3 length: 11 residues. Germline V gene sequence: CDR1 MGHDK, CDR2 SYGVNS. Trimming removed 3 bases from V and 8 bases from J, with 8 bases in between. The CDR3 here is CASSEGGQQYF. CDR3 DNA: TGTGCCAGCAGTGAGGGGGGGCAGCAGTACTTC.

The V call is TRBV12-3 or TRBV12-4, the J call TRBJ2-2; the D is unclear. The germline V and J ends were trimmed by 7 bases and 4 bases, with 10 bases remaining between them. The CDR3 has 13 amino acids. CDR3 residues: CASTSRPTGELFF. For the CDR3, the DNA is TGTGCCAGCACTTCCCGGCCCACCGGGGAGCTGTTTTTT.

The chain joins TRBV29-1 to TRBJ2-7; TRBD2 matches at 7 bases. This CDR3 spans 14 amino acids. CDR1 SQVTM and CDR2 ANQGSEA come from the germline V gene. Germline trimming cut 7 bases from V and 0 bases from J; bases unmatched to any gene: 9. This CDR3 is CSARPGLSSYEQYF. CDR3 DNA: TGCAGCGCCAGACCGGGACTATCCTCCTACGAGCAGTACTTC.